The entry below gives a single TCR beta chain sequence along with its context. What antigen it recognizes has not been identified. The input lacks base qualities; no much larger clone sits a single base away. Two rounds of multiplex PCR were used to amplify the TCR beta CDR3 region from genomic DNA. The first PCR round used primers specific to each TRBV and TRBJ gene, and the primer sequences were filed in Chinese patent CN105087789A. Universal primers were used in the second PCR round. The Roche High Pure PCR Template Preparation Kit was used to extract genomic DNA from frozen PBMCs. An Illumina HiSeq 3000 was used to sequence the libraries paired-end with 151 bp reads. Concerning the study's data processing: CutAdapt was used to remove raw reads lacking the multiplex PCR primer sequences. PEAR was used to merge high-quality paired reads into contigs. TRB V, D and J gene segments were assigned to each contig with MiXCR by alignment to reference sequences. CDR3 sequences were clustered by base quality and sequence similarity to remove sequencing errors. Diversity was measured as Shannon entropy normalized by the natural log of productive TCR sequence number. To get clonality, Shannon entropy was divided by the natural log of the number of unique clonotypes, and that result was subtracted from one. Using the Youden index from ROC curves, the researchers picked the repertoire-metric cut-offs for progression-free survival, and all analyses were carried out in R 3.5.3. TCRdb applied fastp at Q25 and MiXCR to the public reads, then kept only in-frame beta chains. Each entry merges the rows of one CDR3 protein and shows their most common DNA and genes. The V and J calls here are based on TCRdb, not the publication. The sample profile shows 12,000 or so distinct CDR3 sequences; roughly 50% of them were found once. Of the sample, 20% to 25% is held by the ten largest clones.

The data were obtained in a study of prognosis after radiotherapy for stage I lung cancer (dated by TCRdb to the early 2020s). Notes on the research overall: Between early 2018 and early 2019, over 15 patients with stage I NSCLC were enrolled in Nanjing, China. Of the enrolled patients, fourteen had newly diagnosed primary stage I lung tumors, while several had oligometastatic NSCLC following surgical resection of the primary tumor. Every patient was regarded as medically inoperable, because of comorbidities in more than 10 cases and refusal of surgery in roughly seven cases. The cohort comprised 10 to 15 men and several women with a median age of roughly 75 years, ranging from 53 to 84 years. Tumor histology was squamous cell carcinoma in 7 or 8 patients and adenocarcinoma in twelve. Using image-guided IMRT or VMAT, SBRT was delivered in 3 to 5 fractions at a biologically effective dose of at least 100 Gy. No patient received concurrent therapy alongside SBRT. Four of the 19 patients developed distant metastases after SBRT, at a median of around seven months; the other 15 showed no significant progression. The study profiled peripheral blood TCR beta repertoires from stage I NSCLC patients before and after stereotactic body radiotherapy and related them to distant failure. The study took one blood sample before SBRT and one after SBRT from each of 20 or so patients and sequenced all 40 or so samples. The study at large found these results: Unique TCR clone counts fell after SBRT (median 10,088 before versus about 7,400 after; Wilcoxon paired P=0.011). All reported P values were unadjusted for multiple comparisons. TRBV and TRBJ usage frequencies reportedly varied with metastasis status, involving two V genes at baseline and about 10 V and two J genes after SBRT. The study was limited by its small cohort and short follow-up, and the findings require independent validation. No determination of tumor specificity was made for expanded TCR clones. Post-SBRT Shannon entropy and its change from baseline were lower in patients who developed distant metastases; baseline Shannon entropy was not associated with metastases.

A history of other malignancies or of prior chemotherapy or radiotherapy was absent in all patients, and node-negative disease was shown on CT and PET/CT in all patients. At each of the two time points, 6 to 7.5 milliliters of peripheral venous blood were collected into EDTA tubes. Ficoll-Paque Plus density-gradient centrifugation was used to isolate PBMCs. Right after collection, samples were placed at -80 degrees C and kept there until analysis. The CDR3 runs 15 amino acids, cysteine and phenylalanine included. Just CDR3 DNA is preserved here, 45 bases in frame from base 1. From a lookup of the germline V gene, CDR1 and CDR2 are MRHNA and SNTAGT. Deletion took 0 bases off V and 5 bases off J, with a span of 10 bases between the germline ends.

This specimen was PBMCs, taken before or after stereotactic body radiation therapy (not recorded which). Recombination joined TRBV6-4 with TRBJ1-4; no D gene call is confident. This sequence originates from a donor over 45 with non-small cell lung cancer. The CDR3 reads CASSDSESYNEKLFF. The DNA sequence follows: TGTGCCAGCAGTGACTCGGAGAGTTACAATGAAAAACTGTTTTTT.